The 4 T cell receptor beta chains in this list originate from one sample, sequenced in a study of cytomegalovirus exposure and HLA in healthy donors. PCR involved 60 Vbeta and 13 Jbeta primers. Sequencing used immunoSEQ multiplex PCR; TCRdb keeps in-frame clones, though not all of them. Of about 75,000 clones in the sample, about 79% were seen once. Sequencing used PBMCs. These receptors were obtained from a man between 65 and 85 years old in good health and CMV-seropositive.

The V call is TRBV29-1, the J call TRBJ1-2; D is perhaps TRBD1 (6 bases). Germline CDR1 SQVTM, CDR2 ANQGSEA. V was clipped by 4 bases and J by 6 bases, with 12 bases between them. The CDR3 is made up of 12 amino acids. CDR3: CSVVLGGHGYTF. The CDR3, as DNA: TGCAGCGTTGTGTTGGGGGGGCATGGCTACACCTTC.

V and J are TRBV7-9 and TRBJ1-1; D unresolved. The CDR3 totals 13 residues. Germline V CDR1 and CDR2: SEHNR, FQNEAQ (reference sequence). Trimming removed 6 bases at V and 3 bases at J, with 11 bases between. The CDR3 loop reads CASRGGGYTEAFF. The CDR3 DNA is TGTGCCAGCAGGGGAGGTGGTTACACTGAAGCTTTCTTT.

V is TRBV28 and J is TRBJ1-1; possibly TRBD1 for D (6 bases). The CDR3 covers 13 residues. Per the germline V gene, CDR1 is MDHEN and CDR2 is SYDVKM. The V and J ends lost 11 bases and 1 base respectively, with 14 bases between them. The CDR3 here is CAGRDIRNTEAFF. The CDR3 nucleotides read TGTGCCGGCCGGGACATCAGGAACACTGAAGCTTTCTTT.

The chain combines TRBV27 with TRBJ1-1; D is uncertain. V was cut by 6 bases and J by 7 bases, with 15 bases left in between. This CDR3 has 13 residues. CDR1 is MNHEY, CDR2 SMNVEV, per germline (reference sequence). The CDR3 nucleotides are TGTGCCAGCAGCTTGTTCCCGGGTGTTGAAGCTTTCTTT. Protein: CASSLFPGVEAFF.